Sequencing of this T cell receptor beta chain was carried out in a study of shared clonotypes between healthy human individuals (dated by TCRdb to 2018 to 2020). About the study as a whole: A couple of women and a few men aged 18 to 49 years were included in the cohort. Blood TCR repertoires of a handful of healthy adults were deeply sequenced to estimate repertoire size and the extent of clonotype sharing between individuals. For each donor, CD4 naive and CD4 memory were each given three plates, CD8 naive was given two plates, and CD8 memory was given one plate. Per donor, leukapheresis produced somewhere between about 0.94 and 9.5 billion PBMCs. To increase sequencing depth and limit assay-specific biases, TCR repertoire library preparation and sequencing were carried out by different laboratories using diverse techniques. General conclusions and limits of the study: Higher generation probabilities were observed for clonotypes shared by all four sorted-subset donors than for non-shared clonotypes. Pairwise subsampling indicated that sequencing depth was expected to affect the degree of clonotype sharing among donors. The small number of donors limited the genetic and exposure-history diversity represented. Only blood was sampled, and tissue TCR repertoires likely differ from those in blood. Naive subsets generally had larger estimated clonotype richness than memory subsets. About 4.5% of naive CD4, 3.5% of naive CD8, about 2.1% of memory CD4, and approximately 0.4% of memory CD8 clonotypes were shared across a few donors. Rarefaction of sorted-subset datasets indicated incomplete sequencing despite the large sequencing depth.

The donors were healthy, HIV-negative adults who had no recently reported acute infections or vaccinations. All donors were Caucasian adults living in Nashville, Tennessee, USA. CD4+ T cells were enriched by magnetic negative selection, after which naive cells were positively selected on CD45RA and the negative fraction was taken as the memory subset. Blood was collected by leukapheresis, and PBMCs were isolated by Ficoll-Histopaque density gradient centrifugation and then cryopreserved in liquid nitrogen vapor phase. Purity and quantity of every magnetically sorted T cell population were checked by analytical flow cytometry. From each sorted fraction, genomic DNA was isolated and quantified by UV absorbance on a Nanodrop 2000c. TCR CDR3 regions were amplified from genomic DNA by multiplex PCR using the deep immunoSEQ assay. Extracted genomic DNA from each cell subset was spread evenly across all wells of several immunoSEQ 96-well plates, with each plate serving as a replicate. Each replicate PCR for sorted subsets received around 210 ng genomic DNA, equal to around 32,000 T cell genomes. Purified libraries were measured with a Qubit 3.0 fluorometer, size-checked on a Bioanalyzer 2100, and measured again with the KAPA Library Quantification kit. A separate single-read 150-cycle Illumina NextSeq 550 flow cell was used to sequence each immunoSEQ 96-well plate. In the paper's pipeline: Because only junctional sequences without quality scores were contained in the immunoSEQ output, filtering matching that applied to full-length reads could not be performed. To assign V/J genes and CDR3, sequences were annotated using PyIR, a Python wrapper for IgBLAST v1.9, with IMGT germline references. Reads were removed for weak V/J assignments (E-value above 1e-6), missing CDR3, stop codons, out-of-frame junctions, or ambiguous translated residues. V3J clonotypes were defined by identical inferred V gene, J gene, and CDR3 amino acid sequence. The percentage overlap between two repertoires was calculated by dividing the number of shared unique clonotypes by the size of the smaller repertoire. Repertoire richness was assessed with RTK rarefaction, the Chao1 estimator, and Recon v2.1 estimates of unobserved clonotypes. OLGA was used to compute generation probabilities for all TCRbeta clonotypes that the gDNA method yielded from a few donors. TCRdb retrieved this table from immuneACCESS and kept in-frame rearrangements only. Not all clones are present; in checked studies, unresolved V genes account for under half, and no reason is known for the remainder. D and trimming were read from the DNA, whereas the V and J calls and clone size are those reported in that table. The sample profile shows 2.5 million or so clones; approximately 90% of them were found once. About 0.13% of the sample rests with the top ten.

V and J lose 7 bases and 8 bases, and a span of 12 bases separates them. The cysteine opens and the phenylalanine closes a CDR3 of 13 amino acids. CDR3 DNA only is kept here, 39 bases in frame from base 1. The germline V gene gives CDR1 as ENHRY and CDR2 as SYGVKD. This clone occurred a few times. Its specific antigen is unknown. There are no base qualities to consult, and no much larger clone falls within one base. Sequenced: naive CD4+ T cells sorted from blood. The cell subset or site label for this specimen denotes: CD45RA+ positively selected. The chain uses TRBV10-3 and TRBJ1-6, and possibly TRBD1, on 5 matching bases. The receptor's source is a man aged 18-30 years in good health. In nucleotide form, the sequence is TGTGCCATCACCGAGGGGACCTATTCACCCCTCCACTTT. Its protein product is CAITEGTYSPLHF.